This T cell receptor (beta chain) was found in a study of shared clonotypes between healthy human individuals. Germline V gene sequence: CDR1 SQVTM, CDR2 ANQGSEA. Trimming at V came to 3 bases and at J to 3 bases, leaving 3 bases not matched to a gene. CDR3 length equals 13 residues. The data were produced by immunoSEQ multiplex PCR, yet TCRdb's version contains in-frame clones alone and is incomplete. The sample includes approximately 740,000 clones, around 92% of them seen just once. Cells designated naive CD8 were CD45RO-negative and were positively selected for CCR7, with terminally differentiated effector memory CD45RA+ cells excluded.

This chain links TRBV29-1 with TRBJ2-7; 9 nucleotides align to TRBD1. The specimen was naive CD8+ T cells sorted from blood. The TCR originated in a man aged 25 to 40 in good health. The CDR3 reads CSVEETGGYEQYF. CDR3 in DNA: TGCAGCGTTGAGGAGACAGGGGGCTACGAGCAGTACTTC.